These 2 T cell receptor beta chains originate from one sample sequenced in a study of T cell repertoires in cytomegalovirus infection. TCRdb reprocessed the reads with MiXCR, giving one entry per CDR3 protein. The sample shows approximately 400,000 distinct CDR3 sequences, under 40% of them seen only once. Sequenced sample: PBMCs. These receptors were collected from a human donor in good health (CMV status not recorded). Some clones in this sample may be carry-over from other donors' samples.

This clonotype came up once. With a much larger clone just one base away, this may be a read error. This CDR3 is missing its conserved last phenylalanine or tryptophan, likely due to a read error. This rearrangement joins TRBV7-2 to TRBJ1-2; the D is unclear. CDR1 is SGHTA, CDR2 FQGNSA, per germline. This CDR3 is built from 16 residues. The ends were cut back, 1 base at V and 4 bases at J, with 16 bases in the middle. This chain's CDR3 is CASSLEIGKSGYGYTL. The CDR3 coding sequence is TGTGCCAGCAGCTTAGAAATCGGGAAGTCCGGCTATGGCTACACCTTA.

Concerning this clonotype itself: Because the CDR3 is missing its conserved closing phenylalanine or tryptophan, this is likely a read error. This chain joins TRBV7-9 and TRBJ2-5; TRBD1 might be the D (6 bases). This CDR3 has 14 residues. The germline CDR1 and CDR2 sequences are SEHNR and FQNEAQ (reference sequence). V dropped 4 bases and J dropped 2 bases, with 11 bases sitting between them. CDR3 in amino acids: CASSYGQTQETQYC. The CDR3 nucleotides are TGTGCCAGCAGCTACGGACAGACTCAAGAGACCCAGTACTGC.